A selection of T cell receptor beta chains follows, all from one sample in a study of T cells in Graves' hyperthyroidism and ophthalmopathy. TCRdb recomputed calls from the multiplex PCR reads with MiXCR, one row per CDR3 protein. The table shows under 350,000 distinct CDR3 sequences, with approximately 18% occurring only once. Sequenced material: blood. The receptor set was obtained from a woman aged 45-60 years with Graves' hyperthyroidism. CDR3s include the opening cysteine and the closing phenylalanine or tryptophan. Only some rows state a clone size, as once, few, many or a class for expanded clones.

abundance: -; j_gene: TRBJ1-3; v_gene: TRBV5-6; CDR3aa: CASSLGLNSGNTIYF
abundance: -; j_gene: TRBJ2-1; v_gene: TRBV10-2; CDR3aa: CASSDGQSSYNEQFF
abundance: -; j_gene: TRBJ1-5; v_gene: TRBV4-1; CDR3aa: CASSHPLGGRGNQPQHF
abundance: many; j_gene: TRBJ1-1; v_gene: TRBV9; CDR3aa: CASSVGYRESTEAFF
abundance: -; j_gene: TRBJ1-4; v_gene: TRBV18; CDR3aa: CASSPRQDHDRLFF
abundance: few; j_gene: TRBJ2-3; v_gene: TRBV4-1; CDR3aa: CASSGGSSGTSGREGDTQYF
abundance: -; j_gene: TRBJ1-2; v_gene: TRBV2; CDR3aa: CASRQGPGYGYTF
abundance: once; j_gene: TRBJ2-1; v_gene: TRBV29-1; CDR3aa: CSANLVPGLAANEQFF
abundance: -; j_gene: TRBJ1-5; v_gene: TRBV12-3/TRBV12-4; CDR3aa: CASSSGQNQPQHF
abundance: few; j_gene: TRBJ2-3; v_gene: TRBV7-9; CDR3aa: CASSSLIGRDRGRSGLPTDTQYF
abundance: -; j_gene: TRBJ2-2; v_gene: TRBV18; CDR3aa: CASSREDPLVGELFF
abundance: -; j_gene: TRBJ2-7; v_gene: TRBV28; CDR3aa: CASSLAAGTYEQYF
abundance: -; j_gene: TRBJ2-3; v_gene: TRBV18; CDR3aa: CASSPRIFTHQQGTDTQYF
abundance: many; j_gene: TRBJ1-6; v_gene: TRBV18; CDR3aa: CASSPEQGNSPLHF
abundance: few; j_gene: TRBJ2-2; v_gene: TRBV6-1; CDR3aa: CASIGTSGRNTGELFF
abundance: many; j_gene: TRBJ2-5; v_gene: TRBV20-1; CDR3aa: CSARSGLHQETQYF
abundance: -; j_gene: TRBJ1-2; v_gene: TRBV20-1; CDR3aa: CSARGNGGDYGYTF
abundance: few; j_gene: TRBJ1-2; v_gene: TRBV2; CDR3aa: CASSVYGAGYTF
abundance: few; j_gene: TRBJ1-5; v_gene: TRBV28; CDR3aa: CASSDGLGGNQPQHF
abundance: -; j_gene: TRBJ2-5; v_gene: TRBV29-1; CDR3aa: CSADSGRGETQHF
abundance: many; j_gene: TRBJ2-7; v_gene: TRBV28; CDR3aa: CASKDRRSYEQYF
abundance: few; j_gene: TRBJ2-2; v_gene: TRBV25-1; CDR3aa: CASSVLGVTANTGELFF
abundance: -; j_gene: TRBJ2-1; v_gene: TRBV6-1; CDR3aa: CASSEWSGPYNEQFF